The present TCR beta chain was sequenced within a study of cytomegalovirus exposure and HLA in healthy donors. The wider study: Early released data had about 85 million unique TCRs, all coming from HLA-typed donors.

This clone was seen only once. 60 Vbeta and 13 Jbeta primers were used in PCR. Measured with immunoSEQ multiplex PCR; TCRdb has only the in-frame clones, and not every one. The data hold fewer than 100,000 clones, with about three quarters observed a single time. J lost 1 base, V lost 5 bases, and 5 bases had no gene match. Germline values: CDR1 LNHDA, CDR2 SQIVND (reference sequence). The CDR3 runs 14 residues. This TCR was sampled from a male donor in good health and CMV-seropositive. The chain has TRBV19 and TRBJ2-7; 7 bases align to TRBD2. Sequenced: PBMCs. CDR3 coding DNA: TGTGCCAGTAGTCCGACAGCGGGGTCCTACGAGCAGTACTTC. Translating gives CASSPTAGSYEQYF. The whole variable domain, filled in from reference TRBV19 and TRBJ2-7, reads DGGITQSPKYLFRKEGQNVTLSCEQNLNHDAMYWYRQDPGQGLRLIYYSQIVNDFQKGDIAEGYSVSREKKESFPLTVTSAQKNPTAFYLCASSPTAGSYEQYFGPGTRLTVT.